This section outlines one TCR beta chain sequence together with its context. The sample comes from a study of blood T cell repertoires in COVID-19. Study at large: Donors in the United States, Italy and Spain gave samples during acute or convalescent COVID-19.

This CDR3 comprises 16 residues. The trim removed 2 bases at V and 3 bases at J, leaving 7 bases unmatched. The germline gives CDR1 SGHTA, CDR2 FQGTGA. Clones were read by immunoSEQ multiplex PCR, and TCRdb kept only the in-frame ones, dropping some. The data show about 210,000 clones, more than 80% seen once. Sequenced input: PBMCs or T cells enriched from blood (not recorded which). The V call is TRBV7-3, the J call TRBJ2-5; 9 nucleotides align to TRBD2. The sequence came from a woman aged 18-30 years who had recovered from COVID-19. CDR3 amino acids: CASSLGRGGSEETQYF. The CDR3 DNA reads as TGTGCCAGCAGCTTAGGGCGGGGGGGCTCGGAAGAGACCCAGTACTTC.